This is a list of T cell receptor beta chains from one sample in a study of Graves' ophthalmopathy and Graves' hyperthyroidism. MiXCR was run by TCRdb on the multiplex PCR reads, yielding one entry per CDR3 protein. The sample has about 400,000 distinct CDR3 sequences; roughly 18% are singletons. The specimen sequenced was peripheral blood. Receptor source: a woman younger than 30 with Graves' ophthalmopathy. The CDR3 runs from the conserved cysteine through the conserved F or W. A D gene is named only where the DNA matches it firmly. For some rows the clone size is stated as once, few or many, or as a class when expanded; others skip it.

>TRBJ1-1|NA|TRBV7-2|many
CASSFYLRGTEAFF
TGTGCCAGCAGCTTTTATTTGAGAGGGACTGAAGCTTTCTTT
>TRBJ2-5|NA|TRBV6-1|many
CASSEGSLGETQYF
TGTGCCAGCAGTGAAGGCTCGCTGGGAGAGACCCAGTACTTC
>TRBJ1-1|NA|TRBV9|NA
CASSVGGGPNTEAFF
TGTGCCAGCAGCGTCGGGGGGGGGCCGAACACTGAAGCTTTCTTT
>TRBJ1-5|NA|TRBV6-4|NA
CASSGTQNSNQPQHF
TGTGCCAGCAGTGGAACCCAAAATAGCAATCAGCCCCAGCATTTT
>TRBJ2-5|TRBD1|TRBV4-3|many
CASSQATGGFGTQYF
TGCGCCAGCAGCCAAGCGACAGGGGGCTTTGGGACCCAGTACTTC
>TRBJ2-2|TRBD1|TRBV9|many
CASSGIGTGTIGELFF
TGTGCCAGCAGCGGTATCGGGACAGGGACGATCGGGGAGCTGTTTTTT
>TRBJ1-5|TRBD1|TRBV12-3/TRBV12-4|many
CASTLDQGQGANQPQHF
TGTGCCAGCACCCTGGACCAGGGACAGGGGGCCAATCAGCCCCAGCATTTT
>TRBJ2-7|TRBD2|TRBV6-2/TRBV6-3|NA
CASSYSKGQLAGLSSYEQYF
TGTGCCAGCAGTTACTCGAAAGGGCAACTAGCGGGCCTCAGCTCCTACGAGCAGTACTTC
>TRBJ1-1|NA|TRBV10-3|NA
CAISELRGFLTEAFF
TGTGCCATCAGTGAACTCCGGGGTTTCCTCACTGAAGCTTTCTTT
>TRBJ2-5|NA|TRBV11-2|many
CASSFDLRDQETQYF
TGTGCCAGCAGCTTTGACCTCCGGGATCAAGAGACCCAGTACTTC
>TRBJ1-5|NA|TRBV28|NA
CASSPAPGPPGF
TGTGCCAGCAGTCCTGCCCCGGGACCTCCAGGATTT
>TRBJ1-1|NA|TRBV2|many
CAVSAWRDTEAFF
TGTGCCGTGTCGGCTTGGCGAGACACTGAAGCTTTCTTT
>TRBJ2-3|NA|TRBV7-2|many
CASSLAQGGDTQYF
TGTGCCAGCAGCTTAGCTCAGGGGGGAGATACGCAGTATTTT
>TRBJ2-2|TRBD2|TRBV4-1|many
CASTLAGGPTGELFF
TGCGCCAGCACCCTAGCGGGAGGGCCGACCGGGGAGCTGTTTTTT
>TRBJ2-7|TRBD2|TRBV6-1|many
CASSNRASGSYEQYF
TGTGCCAGCTCTAATAGGGCTAGCGGGTCCTACGAGCAGTACTTC
>TRBJ1-2|NA|TRBV5-1|NA
CASSPGRRPNYGYTF
TGCGCCAGCAGCCCCGGCCGAAGACCTAACTATGGCTACACCTTC
>TRBJ2-7|TRBD1|TRBV7-2|NA
CASSQNGQGPFEQYF
TGTGCCAGCAGCCAAAACGGACAGGGACCGTTCGAGCAGTACTTC
>TRBJ1-5|NA|TRBV30|NA
CAWSQGSNQPQHF
TGTGCCTGGAGCCAGGGGAGCAATCAGCCCCAGCATTTT
>TRBJ1-1|TRBD1|TRBV28|many
CASSSDRENTEAFF
TGTGCCAGCAGTTCCGACAGGGAGAACACTGAAGCTTTCTTT
>TRBJ1-1|NA|TRBV13|many
CASSLGRWENTEAFF
TGTGCCAGCAGCTTAGGAAGGTGGGAGAACACTGAAGCTTTCTTT
>TRBJ2-7|NA|TRBV5-1|many
CASSPEGVYEQYF
TGCGCCAGCAGCCCCGAGGGGGTCTACGAGCAGTACTTC
>TRBJ1-1|TRBD1|TRBV30|NA
CAWGTARTEAFF
TGTGCCTGGGGGACAGCGAGGACTGAAGCTTTCTTT
>TRBJ1-1|NA|TRBV7-2|many
CASSWSGTLNTEAFF
TGTGCCAGCAGCTGGTCGGGGACCCTGAACACTGAAGCTTTCTTT
>TRBJ1-1|TRBD1|TRBV3-1|many
CASSPHLGQGRNTEAFF
TGTGCCAGCAGCCCCCACCTTGGACAGGGCAGGAACACTGAAGCTTTCTTT
>TRBJ1-2|NA|TRBV6-1|many
CASRGNGYTF
TGTGCCAGCAGGGGGAATGGCTACACCTTC